A selection of T cell receptor beta chains follows, all from one sample in a study of T cell repertoires in cytomegalovirus infection. The antigens for these receptors are not known. Using its own MiXCR run on the reads, TCRdb lists one record per CDR3 protein. Of 550,000 to 850,000 distinct CDR3 sequences in the sample, approximately 33% were seen once. Sequenced material: cultured PBMCs, taken from culture after CMV antigen stimulation. Receptors were obtained from a human donor in good health (CMV status not recorded). Some clones in this sample may be carry-over from other donors' samples. The CDR3 runs from the conserved cysteine through the conserved F or W. D genes are given only for firm matches. Expanded clones get a size class; other rows say once, few or many, or leave the size out.

v_call	d_call	j_call	clone_size	cdr3_aa	cdr3_nt
TRBV19	TRBD1	TRBJ1-6	.	CASSMETGSPLHF	TGTGCCAGTAGTATGGAGACAGGGTCCCCCCTCCACTTT
TRBV12-3/TRBV12-4	.	TRBJ1-1	few	CASREGRLQAFF	TGTGCCAGCAGGGAGGGACGACTCCAAGCTTTCTTT
TRBV5-1	TRBD2	TRBJ2-2	.	CASSFEAGGPITGELFF	TGCGCCAGCAGCTTCGAAGCGGGAGGGCCGATAACCGGGGAGCTGTTTTTT
TRBV3-1	.	TRBJ2-7	few	CASSLRGDAPYEQYF	TGTGCCAGCAGCCTCCGTGGGGACGCACCGTACGAGCAGTACTTC
TRBV19	.	TRBJ2-7	few	CASSRRGLDEQYF	TGTGCCAGTAGTCGCCGGGGGCTCGACGAGCAGTACTTC
TRBV18	.	TRBJ1-6	.	CASSPPVGEGAYNSPLHF	TGTGCCAGCTCACCACCCGTTGGCGAGGGTGCCTATAATTCACCCCTCCACTTT
TRBV6-1	.	TRBJ2-7	few	CASSPQETGWTSDEQYF	TGTGCCAGCAGTCCCCAGGAGACAGGTTGGACTAGTGACGAGCAGTACTTC
TRBV7-2	TRBD2	TRBJ2-3	once	CASSLKRGGRDTQYF	TGTGCCAGCAGCTTAAAGCGGGGGGGTCGGGATACGCAGTATTTT
TRBV19	TRBD1	TRBJ2-1	few	CASSTTGTGGYNEQFF	TGTGCCAGTAGTACGACCGGGACAGGGGGCTACAATGAGCAGTTCTTC
TRBV19	TRBD1	TRBJ1-2	.	CASTAGGYGYTF	TGTGCCAGTACGGCAGGGGGTTATGGCTACACCTTC
TRBV7-9	TRBD1	TRBJ2-7	.	CASSSVRDRVVSEQYF	TGTGCCAGCAGCTCCGTGAGGGACAGGGTAGTCTCCGAGCAGTACTTC
TRBV5-5	.	TRBJ2-3	once	CASSLRHTSNTDTQYF	TGTGCCAGCAGCTTGCGACACACGTCCAACACAGATACGCAGTATTTT
TRBV6-2/TRBV6-3	TRBD1	TRBJ2-1	few	CASSYGQGPHNEQFF	TGTGCCAGCAGTTACGGACAGGGGCCCCACAATGAGCAGTTCTTC
TRBV6-2/TRBV6-3	.	TRBJ1-1	few	CASRAGVSTEAFF	TGTGCCAGCAGGGCAGGGGTAAGCACTGAAGCTTTCTTT
TRBV20-1	.	TRBJ1-3	.	CSAAGGGRKNTIYF	TGCAGTGCTGCGGGGGGGGGGCGAAAAAACACCATATATTTT
TRBV5-1	TRBD1	TRBJ2-3	.	CASSPEGQGTDTQYF	TGCGCCAGCAGCCCCGAAGGACAGGGAACAGATACGCAGTATTTT
TRBV7-8	TRBD1	TRBJ1-5	.	CASRKDRGGSNQPQHF	TGTGCCAGCAGGAAAGACAGGGGCGGTAGCAATCAGCCCCAGCATTTT
TRBV7-2	.	TRBJ2-7	many	CASSLRGGRGHVYEQYF	TGTGCCAGCAGCTTAAGGGGCGGGCGGGGGCACGTATACGAGCAGTACTTC
TRBV7-2	.	TRBJ2-7	many	CASRKGRSGAYEQYF	TGTGCCAGCAGAAAGGGACGATCGGGGGCTTACGAGCAGTACTTC
TRBV6-4	.	TRBJ2-1	.	CASSVTHEQFF	TGTGCCAGCAGTGTCACCCATGAGCAGTTCTTC
TRBV11-3	.	TRBJ1-1	few	CASSLVRDTTGNTEAFF	TGTGCCAGCAGCTTAGTTCGGGACACCACGGGGAACACTGAAGCTTTCTTT
TRBV4-1	.	TRBJ1-4	.	CASSQPPGGQRNEKLFF	TGCGCCAGCAGCCAACCCCCGGGGGGCCAACGTAATGAAAAACTGTTTTTT
TRBV7-2	TRBD1	TRBJ1-5	many	CASSPWTGPSNQPQHF	TGTGCCAGCAGCCCATGGACAGGGCCAAGCAATCAGCCCCAGCATTTT
TRBV4-1	TRBD2	TRBJ2-7	.	CASSHTTSGRDAYEQYF	TGCGCCAGCAGCCATACCACCAGCGGGAGGGATGCCTACGAGCAGTACTTC
TRBV7-8	.	TRBJ2-1	.	CASSPGSREQFF	TGTGCCAGCAGCCCCGGGAGTCGCGAGCAGTTCTTC
TRBV7-6	TRBD2	TRBJ2-7	few	CASSLVWGGRQATYEQYF	TGTGCCAGCAGCTTAGTGTGGGGGGGACGGCAAGCCACCTACGAGCAGTACTTC
TRBV15	.	TRBJ1-1	.	CATTRLMNTEAFF	TGTGCCACCACGCGGCTCATGAACACTGAAGCTTTCTTT
TRBV20-1	.	TRBJ2-3	.	CSASRSTDTQYF	TGCAGTGCTAGCAGGTCCACAGATACGCAGTATTTT
TRBV20-1	.	TRBJ1-1	once	CSAGQLYNFF	TGCAGTGCAGGACAGCTTTATAATTTCTTT
TRBV6-1	.	TRBJ2-7	.	CASSRTSSRVYEQYF	TGTGCCAGCAGCAGAACTAGCTCGCGCGTCTACGAGCAGTACTTC
TRBV15	.	TRBJ1-2	.	CATSRDRDGYGYTF	TGTGCCACCAGCAGAGATAGGGACGGCTATGGCTACACCTTC
TRBV28	.	TRBJ2-1	.	CASSLAGRTDNEQFF	TGTGCCAGCAGTTTAGCAGGTCGCACAGACAATGAGCAGTTCTTC
TRBV27	TRBD2	TRBJ2-5	few	CASSLQTSGSGTQYF	TGTGCCAGCAGTTTACAGACTAGCGGGAGTGGGACCCAGTACTTC
TRBV6-6	.	TRBJ2-5	few	CASSYSISTSPLALEEETQYF	TGTGCCAGCAGTTACTCGATATCCACAAGCCCCCTAGCCTTGGAAGAAGAGACCCAGTACTTC
TRBV5-6	.	TRBJ1-1	few	CASSPGASVLYAAFF	TGTGCCAGCAGCCCGGGGGCAAGCGTTCTCTATGCGGCTTTCTTT
TRBV7-2	TRBD1	TRBJ2-2	.	CASSRDRWIAGELFF	TGTGCCAGCAGCCGGGACAGGTGGATCGCCGGGGAGCTGTTTTTT
TRBV7-2	.	TRBJ1-6	many	CASSLATNSPLHF	TGTGCCAGCAGCTTAGCCACCAATTCACCCCTCCACTTT
TRBV7-2	.	TRBJ2-3	many	CASSLGRSTDTQYF	TGTGCCAGCAGCTTAGGCCGGTCCACAGATACGCAGTATTTT
TRBV7-9	.	TRBJ2-1	.	CASSLASHNEQFF	TGTGCCAGCAGCTTAGCGTCCCACAATGAGCAGTTCTTC
TRBV20-1	TRBD2	TRBJ2-5	.	CSAYWGGEETQYF	TGCAGTGCCTATTGGGGGGGTGAAGAGACCCAGTACTTC
TRBV7-2	.	TRBJ2-2	.	CASSLYPTGELFF	TGTGCCAGCAGCTTATATCCCACCGGGGAGCTGTTTTTT
TRBV4-1	.	TRBJ2-5	.	CASSQYTEATQYF	TGCGCCAGCAGCCAATATACGGAGGCGACCCAGTACTTC
TRBV20-1	.	TRBJ1-4	few	CSANKREKLFF	TGCAGTGCTAACAAACGGGAAAAACTGTTTTTT
TRBV9	TRBD1	TRBJ2-1	few	CASSQRTGTYNEQFF	TGTGCCAGCAGCCAACGGACAGGTACATACAATGAGCAGTTCTTC
TRBV12-3/TRBV12-4	.	TRBJ2-5	few	CASSSPPEKETQYF	TGTGCCAGCAGCTCCCCCCCGGAGAAAGAGACCCAGTACTTC
TRBV19	TRBD1	TRBJ2-7	.	CASSIRVGQGKSYEQYF	TGTGCCAGTAGTATCCGGGTAGGACAGGGGAAGTCCTACGAGCAGTACTTC
TRBV19	TRBD2	TRBJ2-1	.	CASSIMAGEIYEQFF	TGTGCCAGTAGTATTATGGCGGGGGAAATCTATGAGCAGTTCTTC
TRBV7-2	.	TRBJ2-3	.	CASSLGWTTAGDTQYF	TGTGCCAGCAGCTTAGGGTGGACTACGGCGGGAGATACGCAGTATTTT
TRBV12-5	.	TRBJ1-2	.	CASGLQIMNHYTF	TGTGCTAGTGGTTTACAAATCATGAATCACTACACCTTC
TRBV20-1	.	TRBJ2-3	.	CSARRDLRDTQYF	TGCAGTGCTAGGCGGGACCTCCGAGATACGCAGTATTTT
TRBV5-1	TRBD2	TRBJ2-7	.	CASSETSHLYEQYF	TGCGCCAGCAGCGAGACTAGCCACCTCTACGAGCAGTACTTC
TRBV6-7	.	TRBJ2-6	.	CASSYGTPSGANVLTF	TGTGCCAGCAGTTACGGGACACCCTCTGGGGCCAACGTCCTGACTTTC
TRBV20-1	.	TRBJ1-1	few	CSARGGEGKAFF	TGCAGTGCTAGAGGGGGTGAGGGGAAAGCTTTCTTT
TRBV5-4	.	TRBJ1-2	.	CASTPFRGDNYGYTF	TGTGCCAGCACCCCTTTTCGGGGGGACAACTATGGCTACACCTTC
TRBV5-4	.	TRBJ1-1	few	CASSYPGRSFTEAFF	TGTGCCAGCAGCTACCCGGGCAGGTCGTTCACTGAAGCTTTCTTT